This T cell receptor (beta chain) was identified during a study of cytomegalovirus exposure and HLA in healthy donors. Points from the study as a whole: CMV serostatus was the only recorded immune exposure for donors. Later analysis placed DRB1 highest and HLA-C lowest in TCR association rates, which differed by HLA locus. Later findings reportedly placed an Asian-associated ancestry cluster below the roughly 690-donor mean for N-insertions. One cluster of highly shared sequence variants probably arose as a sequencing artifact.

CDR1 and CDR2 from the germline V gene are SGHTA and FQGTGA. The CDR3 is 18 amino acids. With V trimmed by 4 bases and J by 4 bases, 9 bases remained unmatched. PCR employed 60 Vbeta and 13 Jbeta primers. Sequencing was performed with immunoSEQ multiplex PCR; in TCRdb, only in-frame clones are kept and a portion is missing. The sample carries 100,000 or so clones, over 75% recorded once. As regards this clone: The antigen is not known.

The rearrangement joins TRBV7-3 to TRBJ2-1, with 14 bases fitting TRBD2. The clonotype originates from a woman in her forties in good health and CMV-seropositive. Input material: PBMCs. CDR3 sequence (DNA): TGTGCCAGCAGCTCACGGGGTCGACTAGCGGGGGGGTACAATGAGCAGTTCTTC. Amino acid sequence: CASSSRGRLAGGYNEQFF.